Listed below are T cell receptor beta chains from one sample, sequenced in a study of early T cells in non-severe SARS-CoV-2 infection. MiXCR was run by TCRdb on the 5' RACE reads, yielding one entry per CDR3 protein. The table records tens of thousands of distinct CDR3 sequences, around 6% of them present only once. Input material: whole blood. The receptors come from an adult who was a healthcare worker with PCR-confirmed SARS-CoV-2 infection or an uninfected control (not recorded which). The CDR3 runs from the conserved cysteine through the conserved F or W. The D gene is left open where the match is weak. Some rows have no size entry. The others give once, few or many, or a class for an expanded clone.

>many|TRBJ1-1|TRBV30|NA
CAWSKTGNTEAFF
TGTGCCTGGAGTAAGACAGGGAACACTGAAGCTTTCTTT
>NA|TRBJ2-4|TRBV7-9|NA
CASSQAAGGNIQYF
TGTGCCAGCAGCCAGGCGGCAGGGGGGAACATTCAGTACTTC
>few|TRBJ2-3|TRBV12-3/TRBV12-4|NA
CASSLAVGPDTQYF
TGTGCCAGCAGTTTAGCTGTAGGTCCAGATACGCAGTATTTT
>many|TRBJ2-7|TRBV6-1|NA
CASSEVRISYEQYF
TGTGCCAGCAGTGAAGTGCGGATATCCTACGAGCAGTACTTC
>NA|TRBJ2-1|TRBV5-4|TRBD2
CASNDLAGKISYNEQFF
TGTGCCAGCAACGACCTAGCGGGGAAGATCTCCTACAATGAGCAGTTCTTC
>many|TRBJ2-4|TRBV19|TRBD2
CASSTRLGTNVIQYF
TGTGCCAGTAGTACAAGACTCGGGACTAATGTCATTCAGTACTTC
>many|TRBJ2-5|TRBV6-1|TRBD1
CASVQGDKRTQYF
TGTGCCAGTGTGCAGGGGGACAAGAGAACCCAGTACTTC
>many|TRBJ1-1|TRBV5-1|NA
CASSLAGSTEAFF
TGCGCCAGCAGCTTGGCTGGTTCGACTGAAGCTTTCTTT
>many|TRBJ1-1|TRBV27|NA
CASRNLLNTEAFF
TGTGCCAGCAGAAATCTCCTGAACACTGAAGCTTTCTTT
>many|TRBJ2-1|TRBV9|TRBD2
CASSVVASGGSNEQFF
TGTGCCAGCAGCGTAGTAGCGAGCGGGGGGTCCAATGAGCAGTTCTTC
>many|TRBJ1-1|TRBV7-8|NA
CASRGLGRGRTEAFF
TGTGCCAGCAGGGGATTGGGTCGCGGGAGGACTGAAGCTTTCTTT
>many|TRBJ1-3|TRBV5-1|NA
CASTESTSQSGNTIYF
TGCGCCAGCACGGAATCCACCTCACAGTCTGGAAACACCATATATTTT